This T cell receptor (beta chain) was observed in a study of CD8 T cells in ankylosing spondylitis. Researchers built TCR beta libraries using quantitative 5'-RACE with molecular barcodes. TCRdb independently ran MiXCR on the 5' RACE reads; one entry per CDR3 protein. The data contain fewer than 400,000 distinct CDR3 sequences, approximately 15% of them seen just once; the ten biggest clones take up around 0.99%. A remark on this clonotype: As yet, its antigen is unknown.

Germline CDR1 reads DFQATT; CDR2 reads SNEGSKA (reference sequence). The CDR3 has 14 amino acids. V lost 6 bases to trimming and J lost 2 bases; unmatched junction nucleotides: 10. Study observations and caveats: Reports say disease-linked clones showed up significantly more in matched ankylosing spondylitis synovial fluid. It appeared that ankylosing spondylitis blood was characterized by a TCR beta motif of seven or eight highly homologous variants.

The sample consisted of blood, either unsorted or a sorted T cell fraction (not recorded which). The TCR comes from a male donor with ankylosing spondylitis or in good health (not recorded which). This rearrangement joins TRBV20-1 to TRBJ2-7; 7 positions match TRBD2. The CDR3 region is CSAWGGRGAYEQYF. The CDR3 DNA reads TGCAGTGCCTGGGGGGGACGCGGTGCCTACGAGCAGTACTTC.